These T cell receptor beta chains were read from a single sample in a study of graft-versus-host responses after intestinal transplantation. These receptors have no known antigen. The table came from immunoSEQ multiplex PCR; TCRdb's copy has only in-frame clones and leaves some out. The table shows under 150,000 clones, with 90% occurring only once. The source material was unstimulated CD4+ T cells sorted from spleen or lymph node cells, sampled before intestinal transplant. These TCRs come from a human donor who received an intestinal transplant. Both conserved end residues are part of each CDR3. The D gene is left open where the match is weak. Clone sizes are given selectively: once, few, many, or a class where the clone is expanded.

-	TRBV30	TRBJ2-1	-	CAWSFSNEQFF	TGTGCCTGGAGTTTCAGCAATGAGCAGTTCTTC
-	TRBV2	TRBJ1-5	TRBD1	CASSDRGLNQPQHF	TGTGCCAGCAGTGATAGGGGGCTCAATCAGCCCCAGCATTTT
-	TRBV7-6	TRBJ2-7	TRBD1	CASSPIQGYEQYF	TGTGCCAGCAGCCCTATACAGGGGTACGAGCAGTACTTC
-	TRBV28	TRBJ2-3	-	CASSFRRKDTQYF	TGTGCCAGCAGTTTCCGGAGAAAGGATACGCAGTATTTT
-	TRBV9	TRBJ2-2	TRBD1	CASSSRDRNTGELFF	TGTGCCAGCAGCAGCCGGGACAGGAACACCGGGGAGCTGTTTTTT
-	TRBV27	TRBJ2-6	-	CASSRRQPSNVLTF	TGTGCCAGCAGTCGCAGACAGCCCTCCAACGTCCTGACTTTC
-	TRBV27	TRBJ1-5	-	CASSSINRPNQPQHF	TGTGCCAGCAGTTCCATCAACAGGCCCAATCAGCCCCAGCATTTT
-	TRBV30	TRBJ1-2	-	CAWSVGRGAHGYTF	TGTGCCTGGAGTGTAGGTCGGGGGGCGCATGGCTACACCTTC
-	TRBV10-3	TRBJ2-7	-	CAISGLEGDEQYF	TGTGCCATCAGTGGACTGGAGGGTGACGAGCAGTACTTC
once	TRBV19	TRBJ2-2	-	CASSIQGNTGELFF	TGTGCCAGTAGTATACAGGGGAACACCGGGGAGCTGTTTTTT
-	TRBV18	TRBJ1-4	-	CASSPRRRGTNEKLFF	TGTGCCAGCTCACCACGAAGGCGCGGCACTAATGAAAAACTGTTTTTT
-	TRBV6-4	TRBJ2-1	-	CASSVTARSYNEQFF	TGTGCCAGCAGTGTGACAGCCCGCTCCTACAATGAGCAGTTCTTC
-	TRBV10-3	TRBJ2-7	TRBD2	CAISGGLAGTYEQYF	TGTGCCATCAGTGGGGGACTAGCGGGGACCTACGAGCAGTACTTC
-	TRBV10-3	TRBJ1-1	TRBD1	CAIRPDRGLTEAFF	TGTGCCATCAGGCCCGACAGGGGGCTTACTGAAGCTTTCTTT
-	TRBV10-3	TRBJ2-7	-	CAISGAGVGYEQYF	TGTGCCATCAGTGGGGCAGGGGTAGGGTACGAGCAGTACTTC
-	TRBV6-7	TRBJ2-3	TRBD1	CASTGTTGGITDTQYF	TGTGCCAGCACAGGAACGACAGGGGGTATCACAGATACGCAGTATTTT
-	TRBV28	TRBJ2-3	-	CASSSQTDTQYF	TGTGCCAGCAGTTCCCAAACAGATACGCAGTATTTT
-	TRBV6-6	TRBJ2-3	TRBD2	CASSGRGTDTQYF	TGTGCCAGTAGCGGGAGAGGCACAGATACGCAGTATTTT
-	TRBV7-2	TRBJ1-3	-	CASSLVSSGNTIYF	TGTGCCAGCAGCTTAGTCAGCTCTGGAAACACCATATATTTT
few	TRBV30	TRBJ2-7	TRBD1	CAWSGTGYEQYF	TGTGCCTGGAGCGGGACAGGCTACGAGCAGTACTTC
-	TRBV14	TRBJ2-7	-	CASRRRTGSSYEQYF	TGTGCCAGCAGAAGACGTACCGGGAGCTCCTACGAGCAGTACTTC
once	TRBV6-1	TRBJ1-4	-	CASSEFGTRNEKLFF	TGTGCCAGCAGTGAATTTGGGACACGTAATGAAAAACTGTTTTTT
-	TRBV4-3	TRBJ1-5	-	CASSPSGGNQPQHF	TGCGCCAGCAGCCCCTCCGGGGGTAATCAGCCCCAGCATTTT
-	TRBV2	TRBJ1-1	TRBD1	CASTPDRVSIGAFF	TGTGCCAGCACCCCGGACAGGGTATCAATCGGCGCTTTCTTT
-	TRBV28	TRBJ1-2	-	CASSRRDYGYTF	TGTGCCAGCAGCCGGCGGGACTATGGCTACACCTTC
-	TRBV6-1	TRBJ2-7	-	CASSSGNSYEQYF	TGTGCCAGCAGCTCCGGGAACTCCTACGAGCAGTACTTC
once	TRBV5-1	TRBJ2-3	-	CASSLVGGGADTQYF	TGCGCCAGCAGCTTGGTTGGGGGAGGCGCAGATACGCAGTATTTT
-	TRBV15	TRBJ1-1	-	CATSSLGALNTEAFF	TGTGCCACCAGCAGCTTAGGGGCCTTGAACACTGAAGCTTTCTTT
-	TRBV5-1	TRBJ1-1	-	CASSLRGNTEAFF	TGCGCCAGCAGCTTACGGGGGAACACTGAAGCTTTCTTT
-	TRBV5-4	TRBJ2-3	-	CASSLLGTLDTQYF	TGTGCCAGCAGCTTGCTGGGGACTCTAGATACGCAGTATTTT
-	TRBV2	TRBJ1-6	TRBD1	CASRPTGGGMGPLHF	TGTGCCAGCAGACCGACAGGGGGTGGTATGGGGCCCCTCCACTTT
-	TRBV18	TRBJ2-7	-	CASSPRRDFGQYF	TGTGCCAGCTCACCCCGGCGGGACTTTGGGCAGTACTTC
-	TRBV6-1	TRBJ2-1	TRBD2	CASSEGWGLAGEIGEQFF	TGTGCCAGCAGTGAAGGGTGGGGGCTAGCGGGAGAGATTGGTGAGCAGTTCTTC
-	TRBV7-9	TRBJ2-7	-	CASSPRLGGEQYF	TGTGCCAGCAGCCCTAGACTGGGCGGGGAGCAGTACTTC
-	TRBV9	TRBJ2-3	TRBD2	CASSSRLAGGPDTQYF	TGTGCCAGCAGCTCCCGACTAGCGGGAGGGCCAGATACGCAGTATTTT
-	TRBV7-2	TRBJ1-5	TRBD1	CASSLMGRTGGSNQPQHF	TGTGCCAGCAGCTTAATGGGGAGGACAGGGGGAAGCAATCAGCCCCAGCATTTT
-	TRBV19	TRBJ1-1	-	CASSVQVSNTEAFF	TGTGCCAGTAGTGTTCAGGTCTCGAACACTGAAGCTTTCTTT
-	TRBV7-9	TRBJ2-5	TRBD1	CASSLIWDREYQETQYF	TGTGCCAGCAGCTTAATCTGGGACAGAGAGTACCAAGAGACCCAGTACTTC
-	TRBV9	TRBJ2-3	TRBD2	CASSVGLAGRTDTQYF	TGTGCCAGCAGCGTAGGGCTAGCGGGTCGCACAGATACGCAGTATTTT
-	TRBV18	TRBJ1-2	-	CASSPVDSEGYTF	TGTGCCAGCTCACCGGTGGACAGTGAGGGCTACACCTTC
-	TRBV6-5	TRBJ1-6	TRBD1	CASSYLGQGRNSPLHF	TGTGCCAGCAGTTACTTGGGACAGGGGAGGAATTCACCCCTCCACTTT
-	TRBV11-2	TRBJ1-5	-	CASSLDRDMPQHF	TGTGCCAGCAGCCTGGACCGGGATATGCCCCAGCATTTT
-	TRBV5-5	TRBJ1-1	TRBD1	CASSLRHRGYEAFF	TGTGCCAGCAGCTTGAGGCACAGGGGGTACGAAGCTTTCTTT
-	TRBV29-1	TRBJ2-7	TRBD1	CSVERDRGDEQYF	TGCAGCGTGGAAAGGGACAGGGGGGATGAGCAGTACTTC
-	TRBV18	TRBJ1-6	-	CASSPQSPSGAYNSPLHF	TGTGCCAGCTCACCCCAGAGCCCGAGCGGGGCCTATAATTCACCCCTCCACTTT
-	TRBV4-1	TRBJ1-4	TRBD1	CASSRDRGREKLFF	TGCGCCAGCAGCCGGGACAGGGGGAGAGAAAAACTGTTTTTT
-	TRBV5-8	TRBJ1-5	TRBD1	CASSLGRQGVLHF	TGTGCCAGCAGCTTGGGACGGCAGGGGGTCTTGCATTTT
-	TRBV29-1	TRBJ1-2	TRBD1	CSGTTGTGGYGYTF	TGCAGCGGGACTACCGGGACAGGGGGATATGGCTACACCTTC
-	TRBV7-2	TRBJ2-1	TRBD2	CASSLLAGGGNEQFF	TGTGCCAGCAGCCTCCTAGCGGGAGGGGGAAATGAGCAGTTCTTC
-	TRBV2	TRBJ2-7	TRBD2	CASPGGGGGSYEQYF	TGTGCCAGCCCCGGCGGGGGGGGAGGCTCCTACGAGCAGTACTTC
-	TRBV5-1	TRBJ2-7	TRBD2	CASSRAGGTSGSYEQYF	TGCGCCAGCAGCCGGGCCGGAGGGACTAGCGGGAGCTACGAGCAGTACTTC
-	TRBV6-6	TRBJ1-1	TRBD1	CASSRDRGVTEAFF	TGTGCCAGCAGTCGGGACAGGGGGGTTACTGAAGCTTTCTTT
-	TRBV6-5	TRBJ1-6	-	CASTVGSSYNSPLHF	TGTGCCAGCACGGTCGGGAGCTCCTATAATTCACCCCTCCACTTT